The TCR beta chain under discussion was sequenced for a study of vaccination and CD4 T cells after COVID-19. Concerning this clonotype: Its antigen remains unknown.

Scientists ran DNA taken from cultured CD4+ T cells through the Oncomine TCR Beta short-read assay for sequencing. TCRdb passed the PCR reads through MiXCR, listing each CDR3 protein once. The sample includes more than 9,000 distinct CDR3 sequences, about 41% of them seen just once. Treatment here: roughly 10-day PBMC culture with coronavirus spike peptide pools or control peptides (ViraFEST assay). Material for sequencing was CD4+ T cells from blood, cultured in vitro. The receptor's source is a human donor who had recovered from COVID-19.

The CDR3 here is CASSDFGYTF. CDR3 sequence (DNA): TGTGCCAGCAGTGATTTTGGCTACACCTTC. The J gene is TRBJ1-2, the V gene TRBV6-2 or TRBV6-3; D gene uncertain. Deletions cut 5 bases from V and 7 bases from J, with 5 bases between. The CDR3 consists of 10 residues. Looked up from germline, CDR1 is MNHEY and CDR2 is SVGEGT.